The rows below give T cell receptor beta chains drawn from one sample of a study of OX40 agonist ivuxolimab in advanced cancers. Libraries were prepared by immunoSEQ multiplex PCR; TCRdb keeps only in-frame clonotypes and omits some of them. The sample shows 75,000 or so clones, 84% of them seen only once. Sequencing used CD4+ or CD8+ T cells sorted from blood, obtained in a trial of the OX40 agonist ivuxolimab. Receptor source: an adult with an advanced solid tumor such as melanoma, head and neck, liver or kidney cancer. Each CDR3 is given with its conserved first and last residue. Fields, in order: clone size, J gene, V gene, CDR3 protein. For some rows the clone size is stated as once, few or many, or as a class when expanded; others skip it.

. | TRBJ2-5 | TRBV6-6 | CASSYWVPQETQYF
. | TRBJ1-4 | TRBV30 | CAWSVRTGSVEKLFF
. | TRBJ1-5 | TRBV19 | CASSMARNQPQHF
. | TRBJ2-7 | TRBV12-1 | CASRAPVEPRGEQYF
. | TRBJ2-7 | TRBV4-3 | CASSLAGVAIYEQYF
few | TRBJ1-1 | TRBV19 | CASSSTRNTEAFF
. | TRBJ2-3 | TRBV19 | CASSIGWRDTQYF
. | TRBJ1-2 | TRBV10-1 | CASSPGQGSGYTF
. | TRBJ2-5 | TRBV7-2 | CASSLTSGEETQYF
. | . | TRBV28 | CASSLPVGLNEQYF
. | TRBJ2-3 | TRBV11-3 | CASSLGGPQAQYF
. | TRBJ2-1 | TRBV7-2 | CASSLRGGSYNEQFF
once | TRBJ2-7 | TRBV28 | CASSPGQTYEQYF
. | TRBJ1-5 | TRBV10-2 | CASSEEYDQPQHF
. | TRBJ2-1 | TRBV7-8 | CASSSRDRGNEQFF
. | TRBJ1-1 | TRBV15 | CATSSYLGSEAFF
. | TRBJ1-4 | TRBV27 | CASSQSGGFSSKLFF
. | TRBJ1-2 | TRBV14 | CASSQAGYGYTF
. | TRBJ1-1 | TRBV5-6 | CASSLVLNTEAFF
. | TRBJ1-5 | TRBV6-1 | CASSEGAGQGNQPQHF
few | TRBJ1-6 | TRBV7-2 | CASSPWGAPLHF
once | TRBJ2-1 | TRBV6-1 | CASSEGSAGFNEQFF
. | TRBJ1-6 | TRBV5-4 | CASSNRDRGANSPLHF
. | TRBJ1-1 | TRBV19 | CASLPRSQNTEAFF
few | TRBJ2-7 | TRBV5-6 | CASSLERGSSYEQYF
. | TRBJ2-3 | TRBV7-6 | CASSLVNRVTDTQYF
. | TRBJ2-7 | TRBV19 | CASKEAGAWEQYF